This TCR beta chain was captured in a study of T cell repertoires in cytomegalovirus infection. About the study: Public TCR beta signatures indicated both CMV infection and matching HLA type.

This clonotype was seen ten or more times. What it binds is unknown. TCRdb re-called the reads through MiXCR, storing one row per CDR3 protein. Counted here are about 97,000 distinct CDR3 sequences, 16% occurring once; the ten biggest clones make up 6.5% to 9.5%. Study-level results: Cumulative public TCR beta family frequency identified CMV carriers with the relevant HLA. Across the ex vivo response, the dominant clonotypes were HLA-C-restricted CMV-specific TCR beta clonotypes.

The CDR3 has 12 residues. Trimming removed 5 bases from V and 6 bases from J, with 11 bases in between. The V gene's germline CDR1 is SGHTA and CDR2 FQGNSA. V gene TRBV7-2 combines with J gene TRBJ2-7; D is unclear. This receptor was identified in a human donor in good health (CMV status not recorded). Some clones in this sample may be carry-over from other donors' samples. Source material: PBMCs. Here the CDR3 reads CASSPGQPEQYF. DNA for the CDR3: TGTGCCAGCAGCCCGGGTCAACCCGAGCAGTACTTC.